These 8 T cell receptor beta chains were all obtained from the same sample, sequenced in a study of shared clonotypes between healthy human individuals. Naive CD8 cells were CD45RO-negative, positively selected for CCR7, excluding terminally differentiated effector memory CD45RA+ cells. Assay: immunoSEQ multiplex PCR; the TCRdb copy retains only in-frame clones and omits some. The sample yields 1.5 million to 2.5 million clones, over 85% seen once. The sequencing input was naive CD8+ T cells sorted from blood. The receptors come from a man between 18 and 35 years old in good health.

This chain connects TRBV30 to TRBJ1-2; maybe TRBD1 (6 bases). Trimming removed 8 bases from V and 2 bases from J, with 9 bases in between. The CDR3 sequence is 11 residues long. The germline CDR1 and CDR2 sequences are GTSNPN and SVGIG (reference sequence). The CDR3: CARDTNYGYTF. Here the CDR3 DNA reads TGTGCCCGGGACACCAACTATGGCTACACCTTC.

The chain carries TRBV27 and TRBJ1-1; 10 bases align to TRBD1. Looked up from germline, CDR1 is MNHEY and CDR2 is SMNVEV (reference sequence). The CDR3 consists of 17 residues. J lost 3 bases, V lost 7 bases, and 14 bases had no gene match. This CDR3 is CASNEIGQGGLDTEAFF. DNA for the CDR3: TGTGCCAGCAACGAAATCGGACAGGGGGGGTTGGACACTGAAGCTTTCTTT.

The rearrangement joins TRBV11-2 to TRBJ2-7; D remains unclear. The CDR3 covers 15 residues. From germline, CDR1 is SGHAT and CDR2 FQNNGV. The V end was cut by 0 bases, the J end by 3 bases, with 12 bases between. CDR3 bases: TGTGCCAGCAGCTTAGATCCTCGACTGTACTACGAGCAGTACTTC. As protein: CASSLDPRLYYEQYF.

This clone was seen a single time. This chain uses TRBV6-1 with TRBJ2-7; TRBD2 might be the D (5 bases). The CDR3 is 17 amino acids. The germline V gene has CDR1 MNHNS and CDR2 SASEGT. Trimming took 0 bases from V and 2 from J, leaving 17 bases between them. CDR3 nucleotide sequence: TGTGCCAGCAGTGAAGCCGAACTGAGGGAAGGCGCCTACGAGCAGTACTTC. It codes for CASSEAELREGAYEQYF.

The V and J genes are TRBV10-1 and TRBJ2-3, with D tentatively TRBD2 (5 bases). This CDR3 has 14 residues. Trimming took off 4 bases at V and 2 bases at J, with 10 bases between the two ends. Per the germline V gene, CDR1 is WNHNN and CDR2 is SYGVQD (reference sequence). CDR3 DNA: TGCGCCAGCAGTGCATGGGGAGCCACAGATACGCAGTATTTT. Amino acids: CASSAWGATDTQYF.

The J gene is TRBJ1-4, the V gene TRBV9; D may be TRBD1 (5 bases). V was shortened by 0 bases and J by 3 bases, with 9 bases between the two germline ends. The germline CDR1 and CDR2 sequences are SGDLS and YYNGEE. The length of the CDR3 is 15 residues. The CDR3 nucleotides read TGTGCCAGCAGCGTAGTAGGGGTCCCTAATGAAAAACTGTTTTTT. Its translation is CASSVVGVPNEKLFF.

CDR3 loop: CASSYAWGQPQHF. The CDR3 DNA is TGTGCCAGCAGTTACGCCTGGGGGCAGCCCCAGCATTTT. This chain joins TRBV6-5 and TRBJ1-5; tentative D call: TRBD1 (5 bases). This CDR3 is built from 13 residues. CDR1 and CDR2 (germline): MNHEY, SVGAGI. Trimming took 2 bases from V and 7 from J, leaving 9 bases between them.

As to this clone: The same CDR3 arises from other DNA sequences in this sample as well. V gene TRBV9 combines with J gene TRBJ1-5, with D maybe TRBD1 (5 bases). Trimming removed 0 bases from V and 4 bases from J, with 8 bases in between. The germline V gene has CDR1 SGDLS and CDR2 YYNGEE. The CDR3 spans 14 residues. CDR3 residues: CASSVGGENQPQHF. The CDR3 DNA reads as TGTGCCAGCAGCGTAGGAGGGGAAAATCAGCCCCAGCATTTT.